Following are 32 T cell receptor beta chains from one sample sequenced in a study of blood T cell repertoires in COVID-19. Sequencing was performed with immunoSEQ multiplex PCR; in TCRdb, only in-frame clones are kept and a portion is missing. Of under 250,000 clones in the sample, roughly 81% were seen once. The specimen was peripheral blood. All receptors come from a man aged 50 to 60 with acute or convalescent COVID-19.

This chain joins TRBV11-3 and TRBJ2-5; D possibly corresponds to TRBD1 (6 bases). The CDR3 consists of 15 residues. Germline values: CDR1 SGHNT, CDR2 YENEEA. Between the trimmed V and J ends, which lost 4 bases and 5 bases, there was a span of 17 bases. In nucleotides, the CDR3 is TGTGCCAGCAGCTCTCGGGACACGGGCCACGAGACCCAGTACTTC. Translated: CASSSRDTGHETQYF.

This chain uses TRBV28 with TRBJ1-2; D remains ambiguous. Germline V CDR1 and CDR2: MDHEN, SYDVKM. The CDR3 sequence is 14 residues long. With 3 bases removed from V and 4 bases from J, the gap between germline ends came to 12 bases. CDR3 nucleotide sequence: TGTGCCAGCAGTTTGGGCAGAACTTTCTATGGCTACACCTTC. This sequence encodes CASSLGRTFYGYTF.

CDR3 nucleotides: TGTGCCAGCTTTGGGACAGCTTATAACTATGGCTACACCTTC. Protein: CASFGTAYNYGYTF. The V and J genes are TRBV6-6 and TRBJ1-2; 7 bases align to TRBD1. The CDR3 is made up of 14 amino acids. CDR1 is MNHNY and CDR2 is SVGAGI in the germline V gene (reference sequence). V dropped 8 bases and J dropped 1; count of bases not matched to a gene: 7.

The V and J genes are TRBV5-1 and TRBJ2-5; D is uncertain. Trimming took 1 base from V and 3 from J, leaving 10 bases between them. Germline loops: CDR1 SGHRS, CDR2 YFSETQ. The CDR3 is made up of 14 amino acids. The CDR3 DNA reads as TGCGCCAGCAGCTTGAATACGGTAAAAGAGACCCAGTACTTC. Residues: CASSLNTVKETQYF.

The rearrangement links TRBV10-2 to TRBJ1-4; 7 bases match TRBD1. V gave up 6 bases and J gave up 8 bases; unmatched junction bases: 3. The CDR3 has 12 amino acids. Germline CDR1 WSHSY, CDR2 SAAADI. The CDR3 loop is CASRIQGEKLFF. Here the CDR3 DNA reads TGCGCCAGCAGAATACAGGGGGAAAAACTGTTTTTT.

CDR3 sequence: CASSLAWDSEGRVEQFF. DNA for the CDR3: TGTGCCAGCAGCTTAGCTTGGGACAGCGAAGGTCGAGTTGAGCAGTTCTTC. The chain links TRBV7-9 to TRBJ2-1; 7 bases agree with TRBD1. This CDR3 spans 17 amino acids. Per the germline V gene, CDR1 is SEHNR and CDR2 is FQNEAQ (reference sequence). The trim removed 0 bases at V and 9 bases at J, leaving 14 bases unmatched.

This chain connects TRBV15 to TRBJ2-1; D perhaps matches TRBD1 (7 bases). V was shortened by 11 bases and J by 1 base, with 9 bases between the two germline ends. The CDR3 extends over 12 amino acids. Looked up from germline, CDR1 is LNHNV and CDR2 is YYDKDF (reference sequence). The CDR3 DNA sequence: TGTGCCTCAGGGGGGTCCTACAATGAGCAGTTCTTC. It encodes CASGGSYNEQFF.

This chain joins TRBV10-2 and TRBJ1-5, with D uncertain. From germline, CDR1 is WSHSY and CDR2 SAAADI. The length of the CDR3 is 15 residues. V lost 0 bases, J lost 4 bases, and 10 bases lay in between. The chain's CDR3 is CASSESGVLNQPQHF. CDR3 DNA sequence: TGCGCCAGCAGTGAGTCGGGAGTTCTTAATCAGCCCCAGCATTTT.

CDR3 protein: CASSLGLGGGSGANVLTF. The CDR3 region has the DNA TGTGCCAGCAGCCTAGGACTGGGGGGAGGATCTGGGGCCAACGTCCTGACTTTC. This sequence joins TRBV7-3 and TRBJ2-6; D perhaps matches TRBD2 (6 bases). Germline assignment: CDR1 SGHTA and CDR2 FQGTGA. V lost 5 bases, J lost 1 base, and 18 bases lay in between. The CDR3 runs to 18 residues.

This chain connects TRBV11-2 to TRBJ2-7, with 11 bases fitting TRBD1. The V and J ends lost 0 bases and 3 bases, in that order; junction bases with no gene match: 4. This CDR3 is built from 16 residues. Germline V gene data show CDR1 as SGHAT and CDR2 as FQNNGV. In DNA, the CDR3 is TGTGCCAGCAGCTTAGATCTCGGGACAGGGGGCTACGAGCAGTACTTC. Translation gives CASSLDLGTGGYEQYF. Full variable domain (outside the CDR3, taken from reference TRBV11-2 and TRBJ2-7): EAGVAQSPRYKIIEKRQSVAFWCNPISGHATLYWYQQILGQGPKLLIQFQNNGVVDDSQLPKDRFSAERLKGVDSTLKIQPAKLEDSAVYLCASSLDLGTGGYEQYFGPGTRLTVT.

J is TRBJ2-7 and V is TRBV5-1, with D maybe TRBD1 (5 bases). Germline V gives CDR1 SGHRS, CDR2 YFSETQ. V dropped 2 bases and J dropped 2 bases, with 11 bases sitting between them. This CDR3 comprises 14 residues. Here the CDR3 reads CASSLDGATYEQYF. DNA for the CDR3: TGCGCCAGCAGCTTAGATGGGGCAACCTACGAGCAGTACTTC. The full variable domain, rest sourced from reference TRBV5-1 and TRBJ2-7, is KAGVTQTPRYLIKTRGQQVTLSCSPISGHRSVSWYQQTPGQGLQFLFEYFSETQRNKGNFPGRFSGRQFSNSRSEMNVSTLELGDSALYLCASSLDGATYEQYFGPGTRLTVT.

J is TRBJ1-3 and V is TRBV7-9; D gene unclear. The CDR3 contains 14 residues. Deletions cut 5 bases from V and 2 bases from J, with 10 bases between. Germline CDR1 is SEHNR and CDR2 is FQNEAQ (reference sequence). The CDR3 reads CASSPRVAGNTIYF. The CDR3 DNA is TGTGCCAGCAGCCCGAGGGTGGCTGGAAACACCATATATTTT.

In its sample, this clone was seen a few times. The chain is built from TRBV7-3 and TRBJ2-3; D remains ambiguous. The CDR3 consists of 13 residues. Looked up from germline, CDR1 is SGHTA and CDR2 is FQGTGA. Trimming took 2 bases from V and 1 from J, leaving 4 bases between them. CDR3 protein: CASSLVGTDTQYF. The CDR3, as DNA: TGTGCCAGCAGCTTAGTCGGCACAGATACGCAGTATTTT. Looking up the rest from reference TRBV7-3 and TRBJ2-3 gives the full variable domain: GAGVSQTPSNKVTEKGKYVELRCDPISGHTALYWYRQSLGQGPEFLIYFQGTGAADDSGLPNDRFFAVRPEGSVSTLKIQRTERGDSAVYLCASSLVGTDTQYFGPGTRLTVL.

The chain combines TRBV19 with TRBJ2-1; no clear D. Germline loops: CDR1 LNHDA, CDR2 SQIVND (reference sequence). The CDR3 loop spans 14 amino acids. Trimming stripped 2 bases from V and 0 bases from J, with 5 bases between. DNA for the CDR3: TGTGCCAGTAGTATATCCCACTCCTACAATGAGCAGTTCTTC. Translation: CASSISHSYNEQFF. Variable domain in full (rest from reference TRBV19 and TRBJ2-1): DGGITQSPKYLFRKEGQNVTLSCEQNLNHDAMYWYRQDPGQGLRLIYYSQIVNDFQKGDIAEGYSVSREKKESFPLTVTSAQKNPTAFYLCASSISHSYNEQFFGPGTRLTVL.

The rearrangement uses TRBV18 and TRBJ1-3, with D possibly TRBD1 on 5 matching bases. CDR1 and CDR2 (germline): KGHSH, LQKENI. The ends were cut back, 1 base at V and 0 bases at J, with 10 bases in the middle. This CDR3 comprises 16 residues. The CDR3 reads CASSPLGDSSGNTIYF. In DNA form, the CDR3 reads TGTGCCAGCTCACCACTCGGAGACAGCTCTGGAAACACCATATATTTT.

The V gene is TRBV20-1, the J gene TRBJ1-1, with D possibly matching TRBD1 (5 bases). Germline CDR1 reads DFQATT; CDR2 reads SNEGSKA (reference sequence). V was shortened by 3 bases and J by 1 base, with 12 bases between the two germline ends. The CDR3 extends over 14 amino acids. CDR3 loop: CSASSGGPNTEAFF. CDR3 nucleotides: TGCAGTGCTAGTAGCGGGGGACCGAACACTGAAGCTTTCTTT.

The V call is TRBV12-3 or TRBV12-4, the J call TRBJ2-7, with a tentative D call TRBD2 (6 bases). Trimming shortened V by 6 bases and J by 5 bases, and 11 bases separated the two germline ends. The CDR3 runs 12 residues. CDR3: CASSWTTDEQYF. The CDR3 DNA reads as TGTGCCAGCAGCTGGACTACGGACGAGCAGTACTTC.

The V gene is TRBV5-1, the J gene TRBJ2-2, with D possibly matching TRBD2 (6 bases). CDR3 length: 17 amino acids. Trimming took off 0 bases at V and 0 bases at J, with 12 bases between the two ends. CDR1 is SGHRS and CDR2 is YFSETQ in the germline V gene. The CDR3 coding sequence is TGCGCCAGCAGCTTGGACGCAGGAGGGGCGAACACCGGGGAGCTGTTTTTT. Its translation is CASSLDAGGANTGELFF.

The CDR3 DNA is TGTGCCAGCAGCTACTGGACAGGGGACGGCTACACCTTC. Translating it yields CASSYWTGDGYTF. The rearrangement uses TRBV9 and TRBJ1-2; TRBD1 matches 9 bases. In germline, CDR1 is SGDLS, CDR2 YYNGEE. After removal of 4 bases from V and 8 bases from J, the junction contained 6 bases not matched to a gene. The CDR3 consists of 13 residues.

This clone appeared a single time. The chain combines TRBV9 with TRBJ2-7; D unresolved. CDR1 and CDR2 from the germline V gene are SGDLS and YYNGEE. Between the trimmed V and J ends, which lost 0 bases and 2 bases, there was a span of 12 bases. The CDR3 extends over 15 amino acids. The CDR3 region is CASSVVPGSTYEQYF. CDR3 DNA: TGTGCCAGCAGCGTAGTCCCAGGCTCAACCTACGAGCAGTACTTC.

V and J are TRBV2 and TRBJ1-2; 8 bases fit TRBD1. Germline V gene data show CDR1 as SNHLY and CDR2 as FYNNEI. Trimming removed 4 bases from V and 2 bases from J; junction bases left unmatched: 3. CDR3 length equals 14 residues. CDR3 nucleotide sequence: TGTGCCAGCAGTGCTCGACAGGGGAACTATGGCTACACCTTC. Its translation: CASSARQGNYGYTF.

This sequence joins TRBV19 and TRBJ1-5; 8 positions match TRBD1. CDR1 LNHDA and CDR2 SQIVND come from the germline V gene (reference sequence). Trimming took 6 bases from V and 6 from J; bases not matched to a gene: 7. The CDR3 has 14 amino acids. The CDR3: CASSGSGGVQPQHF. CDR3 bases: TGTGCCAGTAGCGGATCAGGGGGCGTTCAGCCCCAGCATTTT.

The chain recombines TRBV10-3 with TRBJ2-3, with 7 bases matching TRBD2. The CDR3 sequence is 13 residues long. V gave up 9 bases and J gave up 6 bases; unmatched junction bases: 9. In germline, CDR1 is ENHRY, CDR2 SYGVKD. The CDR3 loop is CAIRSGDGDTQYF. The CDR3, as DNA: TGTGCCATAAGGAGCGGGGATGGGGATACGCAGTATTTT.

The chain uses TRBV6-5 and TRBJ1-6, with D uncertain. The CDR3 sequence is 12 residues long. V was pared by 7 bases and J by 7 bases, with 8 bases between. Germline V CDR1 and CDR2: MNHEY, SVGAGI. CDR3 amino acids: CASKRSNSPLHF. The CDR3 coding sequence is TGTGCCAGCAAGCGCAGCAATTCACCCCTCCACTTT.

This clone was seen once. The CDR3 here is CASSRTTDSFSGANVLTF. In DNA, the CDR3 is TGCGCCAGCAGCCGGACGACAGATTCTTTCTCTGGGGCCAACGTCCTGACTTTC. The rearrangement links TRBV5-1 to TRBJ2-6, with D perhaps matching TRBD1 (5 bases). CDR1 and CDR2 (germline): SGHRS, YFSETQ. Trimming stripped 4 bases from V and 0 bases from J, with 17 bases between. The CDR3 length is 18 residues.

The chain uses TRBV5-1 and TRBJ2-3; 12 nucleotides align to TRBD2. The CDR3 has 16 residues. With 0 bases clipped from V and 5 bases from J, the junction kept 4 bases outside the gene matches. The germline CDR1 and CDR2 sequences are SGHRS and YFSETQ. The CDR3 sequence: CASSLASGGAGDTQYF. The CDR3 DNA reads TGCGCCAGCAGCTTGGCTAGCGGGGGGGCTGGAGATACGCAGTATTTT.

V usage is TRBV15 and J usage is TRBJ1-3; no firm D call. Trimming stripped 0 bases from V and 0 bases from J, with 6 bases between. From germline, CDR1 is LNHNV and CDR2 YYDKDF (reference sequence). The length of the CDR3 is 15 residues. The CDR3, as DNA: TGTGCCACCAGCAGAGAGGCCAACTCTGGAAACACCATATATTTT. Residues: CATSREANSGNTIYF.

The CDR3 reads CASSLFSENTGELFF. In DNA form, the CDR3 reads TGTGCCAGCAGCTTATTTAGCGAGAACACCGGGGAGCTGTTTTTT. The rearrangement links TRBV11-2 to TRBJ2-2, with a weak D call TRBD2 (5 bases). Between the trimmed V and J ends, which lost 2 bases and 1 base, there was a span of 8 bases. This CDR3 is 15 amino acids long. Germline CDR1 is SGHAT and CDR2 is FQNNGV. Variable domain in full (rest from reference TRBV11-2 and TRBJ2-2): EAGVAQSPRYKIIEKRQSVAFWCNPISGHATLYWYQQILGQGPKLLIQFQNNGVVDDSQLPKDRFSAERLKGVDSTLKIQPAKLEDSAVYLCASSLFSENTGELFFGEGSRLTVL.

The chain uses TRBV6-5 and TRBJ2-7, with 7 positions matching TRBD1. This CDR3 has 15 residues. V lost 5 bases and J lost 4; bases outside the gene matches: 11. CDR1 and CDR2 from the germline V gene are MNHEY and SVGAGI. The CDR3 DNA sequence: TGTGCCAGCAGTATCCGACAGGGTTCCATTTACGAGCAGTACTTC. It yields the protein CASSIRQGSIYEQYF.

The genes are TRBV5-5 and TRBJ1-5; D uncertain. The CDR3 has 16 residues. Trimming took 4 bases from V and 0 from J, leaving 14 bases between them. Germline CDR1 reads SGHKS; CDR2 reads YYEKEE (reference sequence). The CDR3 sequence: CASSQILEGSNQPQHF. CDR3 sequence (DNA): TGTGCCAGCAGCCAAATCTTGGAGGGTAGCAATCAGCCCCAGCATTTT.

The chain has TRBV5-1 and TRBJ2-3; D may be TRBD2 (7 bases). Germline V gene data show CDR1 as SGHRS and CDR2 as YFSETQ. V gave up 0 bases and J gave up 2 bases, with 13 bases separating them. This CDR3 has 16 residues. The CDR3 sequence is CASSLGAGALTDTQYF. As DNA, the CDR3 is TGCGCCAGCAGCTTGGGGGCGGGGGCACTCACAGATACGCAGTATTTT.

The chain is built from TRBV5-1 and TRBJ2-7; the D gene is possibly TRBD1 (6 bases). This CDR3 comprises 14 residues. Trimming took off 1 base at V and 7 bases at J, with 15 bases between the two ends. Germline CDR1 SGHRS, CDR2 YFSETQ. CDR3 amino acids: CASSLSTGPSEQYF. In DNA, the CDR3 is TGCGCCAGCAGCTTGTCGACAGGCCCATCAGAGCAGTACTTC.